This T cell receptor (beta chain) was profiled in a study of human T cells and chemical hapten exposure. The time point was: patch test 2, 6 weeks after DPC sensitization. Treatment described: therapeutic diphenylcyclopropenone sensitization with weekly scalp DPC. This clonotype was found a few times. Germline loops: CDR1 MRHNA, CDR2 SNTAGT. This CDR3 is 14 amino acids long. The junction had 5 bases not matched to a gene; V was cut back by 6 bases and J by 1 base. TCRdb called the RACE reads again in MiXCR, with one record for every CDR3 protein. The repertoire holds tens of thousands of distinct CDR3 sequences, with 10% to 13% as singletons.

The receptor comes from a woman between 50 and 59 years old with alopecia areata. Some clones in this sample may be carry-over from other donors' samples. The chain combines TRBV6-4 with TRBJ1-1; TRBD1 matches 7 bases. The material was whole blood, obtained in connection with sensitization to the hapten diphenylcyclopropenone (DPC). This CDR3 is CASSTGETNTEAFF. The CDR3, as DNA: TGTGCCAGCAGCACAGGGGAAACGAACACTGAAGCTTTCTTT.